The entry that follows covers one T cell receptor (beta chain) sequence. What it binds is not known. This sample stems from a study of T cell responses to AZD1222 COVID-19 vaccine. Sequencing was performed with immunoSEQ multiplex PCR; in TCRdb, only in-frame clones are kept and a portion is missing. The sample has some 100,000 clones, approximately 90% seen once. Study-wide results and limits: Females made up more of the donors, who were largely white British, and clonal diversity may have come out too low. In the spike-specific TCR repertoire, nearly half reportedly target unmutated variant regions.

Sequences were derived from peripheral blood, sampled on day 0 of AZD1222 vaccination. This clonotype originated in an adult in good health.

CDR3 loop: CASSPLQGALVEQYF. CDR3 nucleotide sequence: TGTGCCAGCAGCCCGCTACAGGGGGCCTTGGTCGAGCAGTACTTC. The gene calls are TRBV14 and TRBJ2-7; 9 bases are shared with TRBD1. Germline V lookup: CDR1 SGHDN, CDR2 FVKESK. The CDR3 has 15 amino acids. With 4 bases clipped from V and 6 bases from J, the junction kept 10 bases outside the gene matches.